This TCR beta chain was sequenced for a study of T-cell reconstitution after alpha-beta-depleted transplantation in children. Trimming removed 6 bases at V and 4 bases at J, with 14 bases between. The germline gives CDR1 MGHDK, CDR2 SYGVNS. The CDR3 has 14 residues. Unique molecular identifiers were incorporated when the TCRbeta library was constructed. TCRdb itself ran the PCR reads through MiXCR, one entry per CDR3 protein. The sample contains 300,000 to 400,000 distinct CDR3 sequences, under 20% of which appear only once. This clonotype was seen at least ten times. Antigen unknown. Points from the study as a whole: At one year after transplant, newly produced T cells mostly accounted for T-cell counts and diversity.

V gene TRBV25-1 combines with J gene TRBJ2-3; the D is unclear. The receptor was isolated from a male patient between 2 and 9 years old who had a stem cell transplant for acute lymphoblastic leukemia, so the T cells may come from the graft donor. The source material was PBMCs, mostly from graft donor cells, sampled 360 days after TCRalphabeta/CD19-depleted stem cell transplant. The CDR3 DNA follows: TGTGCCAGCAGCCGGCCAAGCCGCCCAGATACGCAGTATTTT. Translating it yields CASSRPSRPDTQYF.